What follows are 24 T cell receptor beta chains derived from one specimen sequenced in a study of cytomegalovirus exposure and HLA in healthy donors. The PCR was carried out with 60 Vbeta primers and 13 Jbeta primers. The assay was immunoSEQ multiplex PCR, and TCRdb's table has in-frame clones only and misses some. The data hold 90,000 to 120,000 clones, with about 74% observed a single time. The material sequenced was PBMCs. These TCRs come from a woman aged 40-49 years in good health and CMV-seropositive.

The genes are TRBV7-9 and TRBJ1-6; 8 nucleotides line up with TRBD1. Looked up from germline, CDR1 is SEHNR and CDR2 is FQNEAQ (reference sequence). CDR3 length equals 14 residues. Trimming at V came to 2 bases and at J to 8 bases, leaving 2 bases not matched to a gene. CDR3 sequence: CASSLSGGDSPLHF. CDR3 sequence (DNA): TGTGCCAGCAGCTTATCAGGGGGCGATTCACCCCTCCACTTT.

The chain is built from TRBV7-9 and TRBJ1-5; TRBD1 agrees at 9 bases. The CDR3 has 17 amino acids. Germline V gene sequence: CDR1 SEHNR, CDR2 FQNEAQ (reference sequence). The trim removed 3 bases at V and 7 bases at J, leaving 13 bases unmatched. CDR3 in DNA: TGTGCCAGCAGCTTGGGGACAGGGTTCGTCAGAAACCAGCCCCAGCATTTT. It encodes CASSLGTGFVRNQPQHF.

The rearrangement links TRBV6-1 to TRBJ2-7; D might be TRBD1 (5 bases). The CDR3 covers 12 residues. The germline gives CDR1 MNHNS, CDR2 SASEGT. V lost 10 bases, J lost 4 bases, and 14 bases lay in between. This CDR3 is CATERGTYEQYF. CDR3 coding DNA: TGTGCCACCGAAAGGGGAACTTACGAGCAGTACTTC.

The chain carries TRBV5-1 and TRBJ2-7, with 7 bases identical to TRBD1. In germline, CDR1 is SGHRS, CDR2 YFSETQ. CDR3 size: 15 residues. V was pared by 0 bases and J by 5 bases, with 8 bases of the junction left unmatched. The chain's CDR3 is CASSLAVYRGNEQYF. For the CDR3, the DNA is TGCGCCAGCAGCTTGGCCGTTTACAGGGGTAACGAGCAGTACTTC. Supplemented by reference TRBV5-1 and TRBJ2-7, the full variable domain reads KAGVTQTPRYLIKTRGQQVTLSCSPISGHRSVSWYQQTPGQGLQFLFEYFSETQRNKGNFPGRFSGRQFSNSRSEMNVSTLELGDSALYLCASSLAVYRGNEQYFGPGTRLTVT.

The chain is built from TRBV9 and TRBJ1-5; TRBD1 matches 10 bases. The CDR3 runs to 15 residues. J was trimmed by 7 bases and V by 0 bases; bases with no gene match: 4. CDR1 is SGDLS and CDR2 is YYNGEE in the germline V gene. DNA for the CDR3: TGTGCCAGCAGCGTAGGGGACAGGGGAACCCAGCCCCAGCATTTT. This encodes CASSVGDRGTQPQHF.

This rearrangement joins TRBV30 to TRBJ1-1; D is uncertain. V was trimmed by 4 bases and J by 1 base, leaving 10 bases between them. Looked up from germline, CDR1 is GTSNPN and CDR2 is SVGIG (reference sequence). This CDR3 is 13 amino acids long. For the CDR3, the DNA is TGTGCCTGGATGTCGGGTGGGAACACTGAAGCTTTCTTT. It specifies CAWMSGGNTEAFF.

This sequence joins TRBV7-9 and TRBJ1-1, with TRBD1 identical over 8 bases. From germline, CDR1 is SEHNR and CDR2 FQNEAQ (reference sequence). The CDR3 loop spans 12 amino acids. Trimming cost V 5 bases and J 11 bases; bases outside gene matches: 7. CDR3 residues: CASSPGGRGAFF. The CDR3 DNA follows: TGTGCCAGCAGCCCAGGGGGCCGGGGCGCTTTCTTT.

This clone was detected only once. V and J are TRBV5-1 and TRBJ2-7, with 9 bases lining up with TRBD2. J lost 4 bases, V lost 4 bases, and 12 bases had no gene match. The CDR3 is made up of 16 amino acids. Germline CDR1 reads SGHRS; CDR2 reads YFSETQ. The CDR3 DNA sequence: TGCGCCAGCAGCCCAGGGTCGCTAGCGGGGTATTACGAGCAGTACTTC. The encoded protein is CASSPGSLAGYYEQYF.

The chain is built from TRBV5-4 and TRBJ2-7; TRBD1 aligns across 9 bases. Germline CDR1 SGHNT, CDR2 YYREEE (reference sequence). V lost 4 bases, J lost 3 bases, and 5 bases stayed unmatched. The CDR3 spans 14 residues. The CDR3 nucleotides are TGTGCCAGCAGCCACCGGGACAGGGACTACGAGCAGTACTTC. As protein: CASSHRDRDYEQYF. Looking up the rest from reference TRBV5-4 and TRBJ2-7 gives the full variable domain: ETGVTQSPTHLIKTRGQQVTLRCSSQSGHNTVSWYQQALGQGPQFIFQYYREEENGRGNFPPRFSGLQFPNYSSELNVNALELDDSALYLCASSHRDRDYEQYFGPGTRLTVT.

The V call is TRBV5-1, the J call TRBJ1-1, with 7 bases identical to TRBD1. This CDR3 is 13 amino acids long. V shed 7 bases and J 0 bases; nucleotides not matched to a gene: 3. Germline V gene data show CDR1 as SGHRS and CDR2 as YFSETQ. The CDR3 region is CASGDSLNTEAFF. DNA of the CDR3: TGCGCCAGCGGGGACAGTTTGAACACTGAAGCTTTCTTT.

The chain has TRBV5-1 and TRBJ2-5; possibly TRBD2 for D (5 bases). Germline CDR1 and CDR2: SGHRS and YFSETQ. V gave up 2 bases and J gave up 5 bases, with 13 bases separating them. CDR3 length: 14 amino acids. In nucleotides, the CDR3 is TGCGCCAGCAGCTTCGGGGTTGGAGGCGAGACCCAGTACTTC. Amino acids: CASSFGVGGETQYF.

This clone was observed a handful of times. The genes are TRBV27 and TRBJ1-4; D unclear. V was cut by 3 bases and J by 12 bases, with 14 bases left in between. This CDR3 contains 13 residues. Germline CDR1 MNHEY, CDR2 SMNVEV (reference sequence). Here the CDR3 DNA reads TGTGCCAGCAGTTTTTCCGGACGAGCGGAACTGTTTTTT. It is translated as CASSFSGRAELFF.

The J gene is TRBJ2-7, the V gene TRBV6-5; 11 nucleotides align to TRBD1. V lost 4 bases to trimming and J lost 2 bases; unmatched junction nucleotides: 4. Per the germline V gene, CDR1 is MNHEY and CDR2 is SVGAGI. The CDR3 contains 15 residues. The CDR3 region has the DNA TGTGCCAGCAGTTCCAGGGACAGGGGGGCCTACGAGCAGTACTTC. It yields the protein CASSSRDRGAYEQYF.

The gene calls are TRBV30 and TRBJ2-3; maybe TRBD1 (5 bases). V lost 0 bases and J lost 6, with 10 bases in between. Germline loops: CDR1 GTSNPN, CDR2 SVGIG (reference sequence). The CDR3 spans 13 residues. The DNA for the CDR3 is TGTGCCTGGAGTGTACAGGATGGGGATACGCAGTATTTT. Its translation is CAWSVQDGDTQYF. The variable domain in full, with the rest retrieved from reference TRBV30 and TRBJ2-3, is SQTIHQWPATLVQPVGSPLSLECTVEGTSNPNLYWYRQAAGRGLQLLFYSVGIGQISSEVPQNLSASRPQDRQFILSSKKLLLSDSGFYLCAWSVQDGDTQYFGPGTRLTVL.

This clone was counted a few times. The chain couples TRBV5-1 to TRBJ2-7; 7 nucleotides match TRBD1. V gave up 2 bases and J gave up 0 bases; unmatched junction bases: 5. In germline, CDR1 is SGHRS, CDR2 YFSETQ. The CDR3 consists of 15 residues. For the CDR3, the DNA is TGCGCCAGCAGCTTCCGGGACAGTGTCTCCTACGAGCAGTACTTC. It translates to CASSFRDSVSYEQYF.

The chain employs TRBV2 and TRBJ1-2; 8 bases fit TRBD1. V trimming: 0 bases; J trimming: 8 bases; junction bases outside the gene matches: 8. The germline gives CDR1 SNHLY, CDR2 FYNNEI. The CDR3 has 15 residues. The CDR3: CASSEAGQGRRGYTF. The CDR3 DNA sequence: TGTGCCAGCAGTGAAGCCGGACAGGGTCGAAGAGGCTACACCTTC.

The chain combines TRBV5-6 with TRBJ1-2; tentatively, D is TRBD1 (6 bases). The CDR3 totals 14 residues. Germline V lookup: CDR1 SGHDT, CDR2 YYEEEE. Trimming pared 2 bases from V and 2 bases from J, leaving 10 bases between. CDR3 sequence: CASSLLGQNYGYTF. CDR3 DNA: TGTGCCAGCAGCTTACTCGGACAGAACTATGGCTACACCTTC.

In its sample, this clone was seen once. The chain uses TRBV2 and TRBJ1-2; possible D gene TRBD1, 5 bases. The CDR3 totals 15 residues. V gave up 3 bases and J gave up 1 base, with 12 bases separating them. CDR1 and CDR2 (germline): SNHLY, FYNNEI. Here the CDR3 DNA reads TGTGCCAGCAGTGAGGAGGGGCTGGGTAACTATGGCTACACCTTC. Residues: CASSEEGLGNYGYTF.

The genes are TRBV5-1 and TRBJ1-6; D is possibly TRBD1 (5 bases). The CDR3 is 15 residues long. The germline gives CDR1 SGHRS, CDR2 YFSETQ. The germline V and J ends were trimmed by 5 bases and 7 bases, with 16 bases remaining between them. The CDR3 spells CASSREGVGNSPLHF. CDR3 coding DNA: TGCGCCAGCAGTCGAGAAGGGGTTGGCAATTCACCCCTCCACTTT. The full variable domain, its missing parts supplied by reference TRBV5-1 and TRBJ1-6, is KAGVTQTPRYLIKTRGQQVTLSCSPISGHRSVSWYQQTPGQGLQFLFEYFSETQRNKGNFPGRFSGRQFSNSRSEMNVSTLELGDSALYLCASSREGVGNSPLHFGNGTRLTVT.

The chain uses TRBV7-2 and TRBJ2-3, with D possibly being TRBD2 (6 bases). Trimming removed 5 bases from V and 2 bases from J, with 11 bases in between. The CDR3 runs to 14 residues. Germline values: CDR1 SGHTA, CDR2 FQGNSA. The CDR3 bases are TGTGCCAGCAGCCGGCAGGACTACACAGATACGCAGTATTTT. This codes for CASSRQDYTDTQYF.

The chain combines TRBV9 with TRBJ2-7; D perhaps matches TRBD1 (6 bases). The CDR3 is 14 amino acids. CDR1 is SGDLS, CDR2 YYNGEE, per germline. With 3 bases removed from V and 5 bases from J, the gap between germline ends came to 15 bases. CDR3 DNA: TGTGCCAGCAGCGGACCTCACCCAGGGGACGAGCAGTACTTC. Its translation is CASSGPHPGDEQYF.

This chain connects TRBV5-1 to TRBJ1-6; 7 bases are a match to TRBD1. CDR3 length: 15 residues. Trimming took 0 bases from V and 7 from J; bases not matched to a gene: 4. The germline V gene encodes CDR1 SGHRS and CDR2 YFSETQ. CDR3 protein: CASSLEGDRNSPLHF. The CDR3 DNA sequence: TGCGCCAGCAGCTTGGAAGGGGACAGAAATTCACCCCTCCACTTT.

V gene TRBV6-6 combines with J gene TRBJ2-7; 8 nucleotides agree with TRBD2. The CDR3 is 14 residues long. Germline V gene lookup returns CDR1 MNHNY and CDR2 SVGAGI (reference sequence). Trimming at V came to 10 bases and at J to 4 bases, leaving 12 bases not matched to a gene. CDR3 DNA: TGTGCCACCGGGGGGGGAGGAAGCGGGTACGAGCAGTACTTC. Translation gives CATGGGGSGYEQYF.

This clone was seen a handful of times. V and J are TRBV4-2 and TRBJ1-2, with TRBD1 matching over 11 bases. The CDR3 totals 18 residues. Germline V CDR1 and CDR2: LGHNA, YNFKEQ. Trimming removed 2 bases from V and 2 bases from J; junction bases left unmatched: 10. The CDR3 nucleotides are TGTGCCAGCAGCCAAAGGGGAGGGACAGGGGGTTACAACTATGGCTACACCTTC. Its translation is CASSQRGGTGGYNYGYTF.